The present T cell receptor beta chain was sequenced within a study of blood T cells in healthy people across ages. Overall study results and limits: Older age went with lower TCR beta diversity per million T cells, in a roughly linear way.

Comment on this clonotype: Antigen: not known.

Looked up from germline, CDR1 is SGHRS and CDR2 is YFSETQ. V trimming: 4 bases; J trimming: 6 bases; junction bases outside the gene matches: 8. This CDR3 region has 15 residues. Peripheral blood from each donor was collected in a volume of approximately 9.5 milliliters. With a J-beta primer mix and a sample-barcoded 5' primer, a second PCR ran 7 to 11 cycles. One entry per CDR3 protein results from TCRdb running MiXCR on the 5' RACE reads. Seen here are hundreds of thousands of distinct CDR3 sequences, about half observed once, and the top ten hold 15% to 20%. The sequenced material came from blood. The V call is TRBV5-1, the J call TRBJ2-2; 8 nucleotides agree with TRBD2. This sequence originates from a man older than 75 in good health. As DNA, the CDR3 is TGCGCCAGCAGCCCTCGGACTAGCAGTCCCGGGGAGCTGTTTTTT. The encoded protein is CASSPRTSSPGELFF.